This TCR beta chain came from a study of blood T cell repertoires in COVID-19. Study in general: Sample material is recorded as cDNA or gDNA derived from T cells, B-cell-depleted T cells, or PBMCs.

The data were produced by immunoSEQ multiplex PCR, yet TCRdb's version contains in-frame clones alone and is incomplete. Altogether 95,000 to 120,000 clones are present, under 85% being singletons, with the ten largest covering approximately 4.1%. The CDR3 length is 12 residues. Germline V lookup: CDR1 LNHDA, CDR2 SQIVND (reference sequence). Trimming left V 10 bases short and J 6 bases short, with 13 bases between. V and J are TRBV19 and TRBJ2-1, with D perhaps TRBD1 (5 bases). The specimen sequenced was peripheral blood. The receptor was derived from a woman between 65 and 79 years old with acute or convalescent COVID-19. The CDR3 nucleotides are TGTGCCACCCAGACAGAGACCAATGAGCAGTTCTTC. Translating gives CATQTETNEQFF. The variable domain in full, with the rest retrieved from reference TRBV19 and TRBJ2-1, is DGGITQSPKYLFRKEGQNVTLSCEQNLNHDAMYWYRQDPGQGLRLIYYSQIVNDFQKGDIAEGYSVSREKKESFPLTVTSAQKNPTAFYLCATQTETNEQFFGPGTRLTVL.